These 19 T cell receptor beta chains came from one sample sequenced in a study of Graves' ophthalmopathy and Graves' hyperthyroidism. Amplification of TCR beta CDR3 regions used RNA transcripts. Investigators did first-round RT-PCR with HTBI primers, then second-round multiplex PCR. From the multiplex PCR reads, TCRdb called clonotypes with MiXCR, one entry per CDR3 protein. This table holds 650,000 to 900,000 distinct CDR3 sequences, roughly 40% found once. Sequencing was carried out using peripheral blood. These receptors originate from an adult man with Graves' ophthalmopathy.

At least ten counts were recorded for this clonotype. The chain joins TRBV19 to TRBJ1-1, with a weak D call TRBD1 (5 bases). Deletions cut 5 bases from V and 0 bases from J, with 10 bases between. Germline V gene lookup returns CDR1 LNHDA and CDR2 SQIVND (reference sequence). The CDR3 has 14 amino acids. The CDR3 sequence is CASSPTVMNTEAFF. CDR3 in DNA: TGTGCCAGTAGTCCGACAGTAATGAACACTGAAGCTTTCTTT.

With regard to this clonotype: A junction boundary mismatches the germline segment, possibly from a read error. J is TRBJ2-6 and V is TRBV15, with D maybe TRBD1 (5 bases). This CDR3 region has 14 residues. The V gene's germline CDR1 is LNHNV and CDR2 YYDKDF (reference sequence). This CDR3 is CATSRGSGANVLAF. CDR3 bases: TGTGCCACCAGCAGAGGCTCTGGGGCCAACGTCCTGGCTTTC.

The chain carries TRBV29-1 and TRBJ2-7; 12 bases are shared with TRBD1. This CDR3 comprises 16 residues. Looked up from germline, CDR1 is SQVTM and CDR2 is ANQGSEA. Unmatched junction bases numbered 13, after V lost 6 bases and J lost 4 bases. In DNA form, the CDR3 reads TGCAGCGTAGGGAGCCCGGGACAGGGGGCGCGGTACGAGCAGTACTTC. It yields the protein CSVGSPGQGARYEQYF.

Points on this clonotype: Possible read error: a much larger clone is one base away. The CDR3: CASTHSRFGDQPQHF. CDR3 sequence (DNA): TGTGCCAGCACCCACAGCCGTTTCGGCGATCAGCCCCAGCATTTT. The chain links TRBV7-9 to TRBJ1-5; D is unclear. Germline values: CDR1 SEHNR, CDR2 FQNEAQ (reference sequence). With 7 bases removed from V and 5 bases from J, the gap between germline ends came to 18 bases. The CDR3 contains 15 residues.

The table lists this clonotype with many counts. The chain joins TRBV10-3 to TRBJ1-1; D is perhaps TRBD1 (5 bases). The CDR3 sequence is 15 residues long. CDR1 and CDR2 (germline): ENHRY, SYGVKD. V was clipped by 2 bases and J by 1 base, with 11 bases between them. The CDR3 loop reads CAISEPGTANTEAFF. The CDR3 DNA reads as TGTGCCATCAGTGAGCCCGGGACGGCGAACACTGAAGCTTTCTTT.

This clonotype was seen repeatedly, ten times or more. V and J are TRBV19 and TRBJ1-4; tentative D call: TRBD1 (5 bases). CDR1 is LNHDA and CDR2 is SQIVND in the germline V gene (reference sequence). The CDR3 sequence is 15 residues long. Trimming shortened V by 7 bases and J by 0 bases, and 12 bases separated the two germline ends. The CDR3 sequence is CASNPRGATNEKLFF. The DNA of the CDR3 is TGTGCCAGTAATCCTAGGGGCGCAACTAATGAAAAACTGTTTTTT.

V gene TRBV10-3 combines with J gene TRBJ1-2; unclear D gene. The V end was cut by 5 bases, the J end by 1 base, with 11 bases between. The germline V gene encodes CDR1 ENHRY and CDR2 SYGVKD. This CDR3 is built from 14 residues. CDR3 residues: CAISSLDDNYGYTF. CDR3 coding DNA: TGTGCCATCAGTTCTTTGGACGATAACTATGGCTACACCTTC.

The J gene is TRBJ1-2, the V gene TRBV6-6; 7 positions match TRBD1. Germline-derived CDR1 and CDR2 are MNHNY and SVGAGI (reference sequence). The length of the CDR3 is 13 residues. Trimming took 5 bases from V and 8 from J; bases not matched to a gene: 8. The CDR3 region is CASSGTESGGYTF. The DNA of the CDR3 is TGTGCCAGCAGTGGGACAGAAAGCGGGGGCTACACCTTC.

V gene TRBV7-9 combines with J gene TRBJ2-2, with D perhaps matching TRBD1 (5 bases). This CDR3 comprises 14 residues. V lost 6 bases and J lost 6, with 14 bases in between. The germline gives CDR1 SEHNR, CDR2 FQNEAQ (reference sequence). CDR3 nucleotide sequence: TGTGCCAGCAGGACAGAATTGTACGCCGGGGAGCTGTTTTTT. Residues: CASRTELYAGELFF.

The chain joins TRBV12-3 or TRBV12-4 to TRBJ2-5; 7 bases align to TRBD1. The CDR3 consists of 14 residues. With 2 bases clipped from V and 6 bases from J, the junction kept 6 bases outside the gene matches. CDR3 coding DNA: TGTGCCAGCAGTTTACAAGGGGGCGGAAAGACCCAGTACTTC. It is translated as CASSLQGGGKTQYF.

The chain combines TRBV20-1 with TRBJ2-2; TRBD2 matches at 9 bases. From germline, CDR1 is DFQATT and CDR2 SNEGSKA (reference sequence). The CDR3 runs 13 residues. The CDR3 loop reads CSPAGGNTGELFF. CDR3 in DNA: TGCAGCCCAGCGGGGGGGAACACCGGGGAGCTGTTTTTT.

This clonotype was recorded at least ten times. The chain is built from TRBV9 and TRBJ1-5; D not resolved. The germline CDR1 and CDR2 sequences are SGDLS and YYNGEE. The V and J ends lost 4 bases and 10 bases respectively, with 12 bases between them. There are 12 residues in the CDR3. CDR3 sequence (DNA): TGTGCCAGCAGCCCTGCTTCGAAACCCCAGCATTTT. Amino acid sequence: CASSPASKPQHF.

For the CDR3, the DNA is TGCGCCAGCAGCCAAGTGGTGGCACGAGGCTACACCTTC. Its translation: CASSQVVARGYTF. V is TRBV4-3 and J is TRBJ1-2; D gene unclear. Between the trimmed V and J ends, which lost 1 base and 8 bases, there was a span of 11 bases. Germline V gives CDR1 LGHNA, CDR2 YSLEER. The CDR3 has 13 amino acids.

This chain uses TRBV15 with TRBJ1-5, with 7 positions matching TRBD1. The CDR3 extends over 17 amino acids. After removal of 0 bases from V and 7 bases from J, the junction contained 12 bases not matched to a gene. Germline loops: CDR1 LNHNV, CDR2 YYDKDF (reference sequence). The CDR3 protein is CATSRDGPGGMGQPQHF. The CDR3 DNA reads as TGTGCCACCAGCAGAGATGGCCCAGGGGGAATGGGACAGCCCCAGCATTTT.

This clonotype showed up just a few times. A much bigger clone sits one base away, suggesting this may be a read error. The V and J genes are TRBV3-1 and TRBJ2-5; the D gene is possibly TRBD2 (6 bases). Germline CDR1 and CDR2: LGHDT and YNNKEL (reference sequence). The CDR3 extends over 11 amino acids. V shed 5 bases and J shed 7 bases, with 8 bases lying between them. CDR3 protein: CASSWGGTQYF. Here the CDR3 DNA reads TGTGCCAGCAGCTGGGGAGGGACCCAGTACTTC.

The rearrangement links TRBV11-2 to TRBJ2-5; TRBD2 might be the D (5 bases). V was clipped by 6 bases and J by 9 bases, with 29 bases between them. The CDR3 length is 17 residues. The germline gives CDR1 SGHAT, CDR2 FQNNGV. The CDR3 here is CASSESTYWRKEEAQYF. As DNA, the CDR3 is TGTGCCAGCAGTGAGTCGACTTATTGGAGAAAGGAGGAGGCCCAGTACTTC. The full variable domain, with the rest looked up from reference TRBV11-2 and TRBJ2-5, is EAGVAQSPRYKIIEKRQSVAFWCNPISGHATLYWYQQILGQGPKLLIQFQNNGVVDDSQLPKDRFSAERLKGVDSTLKIQPAKLEDSAVYLCASSESTYWRKEEAQYFGPGTRLLVL.

This chain connects TRBV25-1 to TRBJ1-3; D ambiguous. The V gene's germline CDR1 is MGHDK and CDR2 SYGVNS. This CDR3 contains 16 residues. V lost 6 bases, J lost 0 bases, and 15 bases lay in between. The CDR3 nucleotides are TGTGCCAGCAGCCCACCCGGACGAGTCTCTGGAAACACCATATATTTT. Translated: CASSPPGRVSGNTIYF.

Only a few counts were recorded for this clonotype. The chain links TRBV12-3 or TRBV12-4 to TRBJ1-5, with TRBD1 matching over 11 bases. CDR3 size: 15 residues. J lost 5 bases, V lost 7 bases, and 7 bases had no gene match. This chain's CDR3 is CASMRDRGGHQPQHF. The CDR3 coding sequence is TGTGCCAGCATGAGGGACAGGGGGGGGCATCAGCCCCAGCATTTT.

V gene TRBV7-3 combines with J gene TRBJ1-2; 7 positions match TRBD1. CDR3 length: 14 amino acids. V dropped 6 bases and J dropped 7; count of bases not matched to a gene: 11. Germline CDR1 is SGHTA and CDR2 is FQGTGA. The CDR3 here is CASSGPTGISGYTF. In nucleotides, the CDR3 is TGTGCCAGCAGTGGACCGACAGGGATAAGTGGCTACACCTTC. Complete variable domain (other parts from reference TRBV7-3 and TRBJ1-2): GAGVSQTPSNKVTEKGKYVELRCDPISGHTALYWYRQSLGQGPEFLIYFQGTGAADDSGLPNDRFFAVRPEGSVSTLKIQRTERGDSAVYLCASSGPTGISGYTFGSGTRLTVV.